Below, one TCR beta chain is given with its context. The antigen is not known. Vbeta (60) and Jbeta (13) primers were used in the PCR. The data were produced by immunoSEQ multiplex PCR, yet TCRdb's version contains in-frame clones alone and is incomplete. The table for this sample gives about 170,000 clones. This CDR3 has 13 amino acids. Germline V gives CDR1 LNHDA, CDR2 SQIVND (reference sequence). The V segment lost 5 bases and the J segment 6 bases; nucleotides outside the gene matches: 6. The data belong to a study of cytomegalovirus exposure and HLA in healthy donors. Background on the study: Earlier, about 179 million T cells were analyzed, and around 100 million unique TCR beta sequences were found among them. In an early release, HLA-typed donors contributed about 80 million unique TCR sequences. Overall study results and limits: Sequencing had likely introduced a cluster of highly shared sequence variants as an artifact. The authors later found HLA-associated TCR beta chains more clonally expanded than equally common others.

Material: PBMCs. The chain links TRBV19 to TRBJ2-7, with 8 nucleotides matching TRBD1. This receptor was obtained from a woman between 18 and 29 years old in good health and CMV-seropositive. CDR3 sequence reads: CASSLSGGGEQYF. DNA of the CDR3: TGTGCCAGTAGTCTATCAGGGGGCGGCGAGCAGTACTTC.